This entry concerns a single T cell receptor beta chain. The target antigen is unknown. The sample belongs to a study of monozygotic twins with inflammatory bowel disease. CDR1 is MGHDK and CDR2 is SYGVNS in the germline V gene. CDR3 size: 18 residues. TCRdb reprocessed the 5' RACE reads and stores each CDR3 protein as one record, lacking DNA. This sample's table reports over 100,000 distinct CDR3 sequences. Study-wide results and caveats: The results supported no single strong signal or clonotype associated with IBD. Repertoires of patients may have been made more variable by differing immunosuppressive treatments. Between concordant and discordant twins, repertoire similarity failed to differ, a result that limited power may explain.

The V call is TRBV25-1, the J call TRBJ1-3; without DNA, the TCRdb call of TRBD1 cannot be checked. The TCR sequence derives from a human donor with ulcerative colitis or Crohn's disease, or a healthy co-twin of an affected twin (not recorded which). Sequenced input: blood. The CDR3 is CASSEYGEGRGPGNTIYF.